The 23 T cell receptor beta chains below all came from one sample that was sequenced in a study of T cells in Graves' hyperthyroidism and ophthalmopathy. The investigators amplified TCR beta CDR3 regions from RNA transcripts. HTBI primers were the set used in a first-round RT-PCR of the TCR CDR3. TCRdb called the multiplex PCR reads again in MiXCR, with one record for every CDR3 protein. This sample has hundreds of thousands of distinct CDR3 sequences, with 15% to 19% found just once. The sequenced sample was blood. These receptor sequences come from a young woman with Graves' hyperthyroidism.

This clonotype was detected many times. The gene calls are TRBV30 and TRBJ2-7; weak D call: TRBD1 (5 bases). Looked up from germline, CDR1 is GTSNPN and CDR2 is SVGIG (reference sequence). There are 12 residues in the CDR3. The V end lost 2 bases, the J end lost 6 bases, and 11 bases lay between the germline ends. CDR3 nucleotide sequence: TGTGCCTGGAGTACCGGACAAATCGAGCAGTACTTC. It translates to CAWSTGQIEQYF.

This clonotype was seen repeatedly, ten times or more. The V gene is TRBV3-1, the J gene TRBJ2-3, with 7 bases lining up with TRBD2. This CDR3 has 17 amino acids. Per germline, CDR1 LGHDT and CDR2 YNNKEL (reference sequence). V dropped 1 base and J dropped 2; count of bases not matched to a gene: 9. Here the CDR3 DNA reads TGTGCCAGCAGCCAAGTTATGAGCGGGGTGAACACAGATACGCAGTATTTT. This sequence encodes CASSQVMSGVNTDTQYF.

This clonotype was recorded many times. CDR3 protein: CATSDSGSNQPQHF. The CDR3 DNA sequence: TGTGCCACCAGTGATTCGGGCTCCAATCAGCCCCAGCATTTT. The genes are TRBV24-1 and TRBJ1-5, with D uncertain. Germline-derived CDR1 and CDR2 are KGHDR and SFDVKD. CDR3 length equals 14 residues. Trimming took 2 bases from V and 3 from J, leaving 7 bases between them.

In this sample, this clonotype turned up many times. J is TRBJ2-1 and V is TRBV2; 16 nucleotides agree with TRBD2. V shed 4 bases and J 2 bases; nucleotides not matched to a gene: 8. The CDR3 length is 19 residues. Germline assignment: CDR1 SNHLY and CDR2 FYNNEI. The CDR3: CASSGPGLAGGLAYNEQFF. In DNA, the CDR3 is TGTGCCAGCAGTGGACCGGGACTAGCGGGAGGGTTGGCCTACAATGAGCAGTTCTTC.

This clonotype has at least ten counts. The chain carries TRBV28 and TRBJ2-7, with TRBD2 matching over 8 bases. With 0 bases clipped from V and 6 bases from J, the junction kept 7 bases outside the gene matches. The CDR3 has 15 amino acids. The germline CDR1 and CDR2 sequences are MDHEN and SYDVKM. CDR3 residues: CASSLWGSGSGEQYF. CDR3 coding DNA: TGTGCCAGCAGTTTATGGGGCAGCGGGAGTGGCGAGCAGTACTTC.

Ten or more counts support this clonotype. The chain combines TRBV20-1 with TRBJ2-7; D gene ambiguous. Trimming took 6 bases from V and 1 from J, leaving 10 bases between them. CDR1 and CDR2 (germline): DFQATT, SNEGSKA (reference sequence). The CDR3 is made up of 12 amino acids. The CDR3 region is CSAQPPSYEQYF. CDR3 nucleotide sequence: TGCAGTGCCCAGCCTCCTTCCTACGAGCAGTACTTC.

This clonotype was picked up a small number of times. The junction and the germline gene differ at one end; a read error may be behind it. This sequence joins TRBV20-1 and TRBJ1-4; perhaps TRBD1 as D (6 bases). This CDR3 has 13 residues. Germline CDR1 reads DFQATT; CDR2 reads SNEGSKA (reference sequence). The CDR3 sequence is CSARGTRGEKLFF. In DNA, the CDR3 is TGCAGCGCTAGGGGGACAAGGGGGGAAAAACTGTTTTTT.

This clonotype was seen many times. The chain couples TRBV12-3 or TRBV12-4 to TRBJ1-2, with TRBD1 matching over 7 bases. Trimming cost V 10 bases and J 7 bases; bases outside gene matches: 9. The length of the CDR3 is 12 residues. The CDR3 reads CATLQGESGYTF. The CDR3 DNA is TGTGCCACACTCCAGGGGGAGAGTGGCTACACCTTC.

This clonotype has at least ten counts. V is TRBV9 and J is TRBJ2-1; D may be TRBD2 (6 bases). Germline V gives CDR1 SGDLS, CDR2 YYNGEE. The ends were cut back, 0 bases at V and 0 bases at J, with 10 bases in the middle. The CDR3 contains 16 residues. The CDR3 loop reads CASSVGLASSYNEQFF. Written as DNA, the CDR3 is TGTGCCAGCAGCGTAGGTCTAGCGAGCTCCTACAATGAGCAGTTCTTC.

The chain recombines TRBV11-3 with TRBJ2-3; weak D call: TRBD2 (5 bases). CDR3 length: 15 residues. Trimming cost V 5 bases and J 2 bases, with 14 bases left between them. CDR1 is SGHNT, CDR2 YENEEA, per germline. The CDR3 bases are TGTGCCAGCAGCGCCCTAGCAAGCCCCACAGATACGCAGTATTTT. Amino acids: CASSALASPTDTQYF. Together with reference TRBV11-3 and TRBJ2-3, the CDR3 gives the full variable domain: EAGVVQSPRYKIIEKKQPVAFWCNPISGHNTLYWYLQNLGQGPELLIRYENEEAVDDSQLPKDRFSAERLKGVDSTLKIQPAELGDSAVYLCASSALASPTDTQYFGPGTRLTVL.

CDR3 region: CSAPVRTGGPYEQYF. CDR3 sequence (DNA): TGCAGTGCCCCCGTCAGGACAGGGGGCCCCTACGAGCAGTACTTC. J is TRBJ2-7 and V is TRBV20-1; 11 bases are shared with TRBD1. V lost 6 bases and J lost 2; bases outside the gene matches: 9. Germline CDR1 is DFQATT and CDR2 is SNEGSKA (reference sequence). The CDR3 length is 15 residues.

This clonotype came up a few times. The chain has TRBV19 and TRBJ1-2; perhaps TRBD1 as D (5 bases). The V gene lost 6 bases and the J gene lost 2 bases, with 13 bases spanning the gap. Germline assignment: CDR1 LNHDA and CDR2 SQIVND (reference sequence). CDR3 length: 14 residues. For the CDR3, the DNA is TGTGCCAGTAGACTCCGGGACGGAAACTATGGCTACACCTTC. It codes for CASRLRDGNYGYTF.

In this sample, this clonotype turned up a few times. This chain joins TRBV4-1 and TRBJ2-7; 14 nucleotides align to TRBD2. With V trimmed by 4 bases and J by 3 bases, 14 bases remained unmatched. CDR1 and CDR2 from the germline V gene are MGHRA and YSYEKL. The CDR3 has 19 residues. The CDR3 sequence: CASSPQQGTSGSRGYEQYF. CDR3 in DNA: TGCGCCAGCAGCCCCCAACAGGGGACTAGCGGGAGTAGGGGCTACGAGCAGTACTTC.

The V call is TRBV5-1, the J call TRBJ2-7, with D unclear. The CDR3 consists of 16 residues. Germline V gives CDR1 SGHRS, CDR2 YFSETQ. V lost 0 bases and J 0 bases, leaving 13 bases between the germline ends. The CDR3 DNA sequence: TGCGCCAGCAGCTTGGTCGGTAATTCTTTCTCCTACGAGCAGTACTTC. Protein product: CASSLVGNSFSYEQYF. The complete variable domain, with remaining parts taken from reference TRBV5-1 and TRBJ2-7, reads KAGVTQTPRYLIKTRGQQVTLSCSPISGHRSVSWYQQTPGQGLQFLFEYFSETQRNKGNFPGRFSGRQFSNSRSEMNVSTLELGDSALYLCASSLVGNSFSYEQYFGPGTRLTVT.

The chain has TRBV7-9 and TRBJ2-5; 9 bases are a match to TRBD2. Germline CDR1 SEHNR, CDR2 FQNEAQ (reference sequence). With V trimmed by 5 bases and J by 2 bases, 6 bases remained unmatched. CDR3 length: 15 residues. DNA for the CDR3: TGTGCCAGCAGCCAGCGGGAGGTCCCTCAAGAGACCCAGTACTTC. Protein: CASSQREVPQETQYF.

The V call is TRBV4-1, the J call TRBJ1-5; 7 bases fit TRBD1. V was clipped by 1 base and J by 6 bases; unmatched bases: 6. CDR1 is MGHRA, CDR2 YSYEKL, per germline. This CDR3 is built from 15 residues. The CDR3 coding sequence is TGCGCCAGCAGCCAAGTAGACAGGGAGAGTCAGCCCCAGCATTTT. It codes for CASSQVDRESQPQHF.

This sequence joins TRBV20-1 and TRBJ2-7, with D uncertain. This CDR3 region has 11 residues. Per the germline V gene, CDR1 is DFQATT and CDR2 is SNEGSKA (reference sequence). V lost 6 bases, J lost 5 bases, and 11 bases lay in between. CDR3: CSAQPTDEQYF. The CDR3 DNA reads TGCAGTGCCCAACCAACGGACGAGCAGTACTTC.

This clonotype occurred many times. This chain uses TRBV24-1 with TRBJ2-5, with 13 bases that match TRBD2. The length of the CDR3 is 16 residues. V gave up 3 bases and J gave up 4 bases; unmatched junction bases: 4. The germline V gene encodes CDR1 KGHDR and CDR2 SFDVKD. The CDR3 nucleotides are TGTGCCACCAGTGATCAACTAGCGGGAGGGCTAGAGACCCAGTACTTC. Protein product: CATSDQLAGGLETQYF.

This clonotype was seen a handful of times. This sequence joins TRBV6-1 and TRBJ2-7, with D perhaps TRBD1 or TRBD2 (5 bases each). Trimming pared 8 bases from V and 3 bases from J, leaving 11 bases between. CDR1 is MNHNS, CDR2 SASEGT, per germline. CDR3 length: 12 residues. CDR3 nucleotides: TGTGCCAGCGAGGGACGGCTCTACGAGCAGTACTTC. Residues: CASEGRLYEQYF.

This chain joins TRBV19 and TRBJ1-5; possibly TRBD1 for D (5 bases). Trimming removed 6 bases from V and 4 bases from J, with 16 bases in between. Germline V gene data show CDR1 as LNHDA and CDR2 as SQIVND (reference sequence). This CDR3 is 15 amino acids long. The CDR3, as DNA: TGTGCCAGTAGCGCCCTTCAGGGCGGTAATCAGCCCCAGCATTTT. It yields the protein CASSALQGGNQPQHF.

In its sample, this clonotype was seen a few times. The rearrangement links TRBV9 to TRBJ2-7; a weak D match, TRBD1 (5 bases). This CDR3 contains 14 residues. Trimming stripped 0 bases from V and 6 bases from J, with 13 bases between. The germline CDR1 and CDR2 sequences are SGDLS and YYNGEE. CDR3 bases: TGTGCCAGCAGCGTAGGACAGCCGGCTAGCGAGCAGTACTTC. This sequence encodes CASSVGQPASEQYF. Together with reference TRBV9 and TRBJ2-7, the CDR3 gives the full variable domain: DSGVTQTPKHLITATGQRVTLRCSPRSGDLSVYWYQQSLDQGLQFLIQYYNGEERAKGNILERFSAQQFPDLHSELNLSSLELGDSALYFCASSVGQPASEQYFGPGTRLTVT.

This clonotype was counted many times. The rearrangement uses TRBV2 and TRBJ1-1, with 11 bases aligning to TRBD1. Germline values: CDR1 SNHLY, CDR2 FYNNEI. After removal of 2 bases from V and 10 bases from J, the junction contained 9 bases not matched to a gene. CDR3 length: 15 residues. The CDR3 sequence: CASSEYFGQGALAFF. As DNA, the CDR3 is TGTGCCAGCAGTGAATATTTTGGACAGGGGGCTTTAGCTTTCTTT.

This clonotype has at least ten counts. The chain recombines TRBV6-1 with TRBJ2-5; 8 bases fit TRBD1. Germline V gene sequence: CDR1 MNHNS, CDR2 SASEGT. CDR3 length equals 16 residues. The J segment lost 4 bases and the V segment lost 7 bases, leaving 14 bases of the junction unmatched. The DNA for the CDR3 is TGTGCCAGCACCCGAACCGGGACAGGTCCCCTAGAGACCCAGTACTTC. Its protein product is CASTRTGTGPLETQYF.